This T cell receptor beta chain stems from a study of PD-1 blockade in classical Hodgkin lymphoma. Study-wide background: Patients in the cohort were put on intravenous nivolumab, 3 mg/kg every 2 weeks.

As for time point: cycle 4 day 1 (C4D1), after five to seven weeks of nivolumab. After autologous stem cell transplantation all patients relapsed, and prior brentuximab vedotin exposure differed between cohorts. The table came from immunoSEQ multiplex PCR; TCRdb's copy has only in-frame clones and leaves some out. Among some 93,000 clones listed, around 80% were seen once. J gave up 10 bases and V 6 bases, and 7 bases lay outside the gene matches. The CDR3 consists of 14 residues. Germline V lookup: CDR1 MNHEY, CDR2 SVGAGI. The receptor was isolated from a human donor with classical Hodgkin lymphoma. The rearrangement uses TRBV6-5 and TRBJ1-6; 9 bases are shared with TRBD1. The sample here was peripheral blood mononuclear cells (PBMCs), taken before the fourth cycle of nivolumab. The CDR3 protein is CASRPGQGRSPLHF. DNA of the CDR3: TGTGCCAGCAGACCAGGACAGGGGAGGTCACCCCTCCACTTT.